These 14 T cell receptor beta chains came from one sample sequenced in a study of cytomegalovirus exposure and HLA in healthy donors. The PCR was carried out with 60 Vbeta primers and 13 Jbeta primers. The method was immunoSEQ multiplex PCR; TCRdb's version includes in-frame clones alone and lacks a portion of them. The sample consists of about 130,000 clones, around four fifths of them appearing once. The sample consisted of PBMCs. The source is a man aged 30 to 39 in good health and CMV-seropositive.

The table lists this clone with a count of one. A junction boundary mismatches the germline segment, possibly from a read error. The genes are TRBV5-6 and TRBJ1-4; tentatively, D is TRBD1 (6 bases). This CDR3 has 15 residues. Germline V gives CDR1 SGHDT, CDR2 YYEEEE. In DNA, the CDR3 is TGTGCCAGCAGCTTGATGGGGGCTGAGGTTGAAAAACCGTTTTTT. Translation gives CASSLMGAEVEKPFF.

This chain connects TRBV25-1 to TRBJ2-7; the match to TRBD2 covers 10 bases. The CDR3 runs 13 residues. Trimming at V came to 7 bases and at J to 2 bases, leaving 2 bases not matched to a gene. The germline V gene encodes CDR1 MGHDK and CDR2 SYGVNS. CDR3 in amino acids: CASTLAGAYEQYF. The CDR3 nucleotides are TGTGCCAGCACCCTAGCGGGAGCCTACGAGCAGTACTTC.

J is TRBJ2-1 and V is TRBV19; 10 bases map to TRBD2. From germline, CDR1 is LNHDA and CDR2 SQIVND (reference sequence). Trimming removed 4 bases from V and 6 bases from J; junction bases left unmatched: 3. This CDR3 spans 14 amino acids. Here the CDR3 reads CASSKAGGLNEQFF. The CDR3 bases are TGTGCCAGTAGTAAAGCGGGAGGGCTCAATGAGCAGTTCTTC.

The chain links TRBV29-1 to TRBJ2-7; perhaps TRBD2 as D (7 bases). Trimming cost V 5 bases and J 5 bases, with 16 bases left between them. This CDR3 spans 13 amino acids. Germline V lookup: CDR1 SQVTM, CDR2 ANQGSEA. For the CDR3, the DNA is TGCAGCGTTTCAAGGGGGGGTGTGAACGAGCAGTACTTC. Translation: CSVSRGGVNEQYF.

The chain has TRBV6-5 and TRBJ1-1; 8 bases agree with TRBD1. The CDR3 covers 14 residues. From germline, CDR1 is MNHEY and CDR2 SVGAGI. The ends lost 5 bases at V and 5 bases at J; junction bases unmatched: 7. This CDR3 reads CASSDRGVWTEAFF. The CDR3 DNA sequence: TGTGCCAGCAGTGACAGGGGAGTATGGACTGAAGCTTTCTTT.

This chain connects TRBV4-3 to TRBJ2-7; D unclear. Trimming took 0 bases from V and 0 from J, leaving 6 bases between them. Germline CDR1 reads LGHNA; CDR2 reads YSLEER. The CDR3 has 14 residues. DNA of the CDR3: TGCGCCAGCAGCCAAGATTTTATCTCCTACGAGCAGTACTTC. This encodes CASSQDFISYEQYF.

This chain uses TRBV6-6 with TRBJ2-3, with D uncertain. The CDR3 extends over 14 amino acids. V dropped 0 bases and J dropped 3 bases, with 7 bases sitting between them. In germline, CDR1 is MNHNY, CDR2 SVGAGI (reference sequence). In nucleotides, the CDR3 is TGTGCCAGCAGTTACTCCCAAAATACAGATACGCAGTATTTT. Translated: CASSYSQNTDTQYF.

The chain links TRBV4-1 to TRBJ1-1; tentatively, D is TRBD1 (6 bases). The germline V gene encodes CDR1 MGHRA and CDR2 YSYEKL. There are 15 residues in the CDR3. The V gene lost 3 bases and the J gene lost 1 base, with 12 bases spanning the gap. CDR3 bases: TGCGCCAGCAGCCATGCGGACAGCAAGAACACTGAAGCTTTCTTT. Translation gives CASSHADSKNTEAFF.

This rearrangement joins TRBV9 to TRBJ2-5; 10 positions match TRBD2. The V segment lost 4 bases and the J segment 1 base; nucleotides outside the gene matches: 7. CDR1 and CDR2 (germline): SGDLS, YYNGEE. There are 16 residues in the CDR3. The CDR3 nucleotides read TGTGCCAGCAGCCCCGGACTAGCGGATTTCCAAGAGACCCAGTACTTC. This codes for CASSPGLADFQETQYF.

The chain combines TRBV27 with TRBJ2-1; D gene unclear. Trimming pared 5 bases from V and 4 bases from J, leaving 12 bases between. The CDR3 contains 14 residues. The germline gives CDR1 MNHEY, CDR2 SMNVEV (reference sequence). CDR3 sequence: CASSPLLRYNEQFF. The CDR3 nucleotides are TGTGCCAGCAGTCCCCTGCTCAGATACAATGAGCAGTTCTTC.

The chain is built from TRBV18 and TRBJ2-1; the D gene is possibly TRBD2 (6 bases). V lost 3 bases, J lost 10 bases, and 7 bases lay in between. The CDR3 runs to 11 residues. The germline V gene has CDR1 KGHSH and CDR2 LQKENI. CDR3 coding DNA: TGTGCCAGCTCACCTCGGGGGGAGCAGTTCTTC. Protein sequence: CASSPRGEQFF.

The CDR3 sequence is CASSQISAGNTIYF. In nucleotides, the CDR3 is TGCGCCAGCAGCCAGATATCGGCTGGAAACACCATATATTTT. This chain uses TRBV4-1 with TRBJ1-3; D is unclear. The CDR3 extends over 14 amino acids. The V and J ends lost 3 bases and 2 bases respectively, with 8 bases between them. CDR1 is MGHRA and CDR2 is YSYEKL in the germline V gene.

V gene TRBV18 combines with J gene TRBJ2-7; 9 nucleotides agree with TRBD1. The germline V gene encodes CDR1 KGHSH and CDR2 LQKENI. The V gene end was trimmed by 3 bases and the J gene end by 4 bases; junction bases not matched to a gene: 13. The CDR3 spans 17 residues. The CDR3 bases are TGTGCCAGCTCACCCTCTCATCGCACAGGGGGCCGATACGAGCAGTACTTC. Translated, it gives CASSPSHRTGGRYEQYF.

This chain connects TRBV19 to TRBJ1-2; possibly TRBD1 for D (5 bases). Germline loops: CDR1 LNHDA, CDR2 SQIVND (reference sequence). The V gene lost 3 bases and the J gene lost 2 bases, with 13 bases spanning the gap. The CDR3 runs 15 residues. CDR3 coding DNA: TGTGCCAGTAGTATTCTGGGGCTCACAAACTATGGCTACACCTTC. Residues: CASSILGLTNYGYTF.